The 9 T cell receptor beta chains below all came from one sample that was sequenced in a study of T cell clonality in common variable immunodeficiency. TCRdb keeps only in-frame clones here, not all; method: immunoSEQ multiplex PCR. This sample comprises around 55,000 clones, none seen once only. The material sequenced was peripheral blood mononuclear cells. Receptors were obtained from a person aged 18-70 years in good health.

The table lists this clone with many counts. The CDR3 end falls 3 residues outside the read, so it is completed with the germline J gene. The rearrangement links TRBV7-3 to TRBJ2-2, with D maybe TRBD1 (5 bases). Trimming took off 9 bases at V and 2 bases at J, with 10 bases between the two ends. CDR1 and CDR2 from the germline V gene are SGHTA and FQGTGA. The CDR3 has 13 residues. CDR3 bases read: TGTGCCAGTGGGCAGGGCAACACCGGGGAG. Protein: CASGQGNTGE. The complete CDR3 reads CASGQGNTGELFF.

Details on this clone: The read terminates 3 residues before the CDR3 end, so the remaining end is supplied by the germline J gene. The chain is built from TRBV5-4 and TRBJ2-5; unclear D gene. The V and J ends lost 1 base and 1 base respectively, with 5 bases between them. The CDR3 loop spans 13 amino acids. From germline, CDR1 is SGHNT and CDR2 YYREEE (reference sequence). The CDR3: CASSLLSQETQYF. The CDR3 DNA, read in part, is TGTGCCAGCAGCTTGCTCTCCCAAGAGACC.

This clone was counted ten times or more. The CDR3 goes on 3 residues after the read ends, and that part is filled in from the germline J gene. V and J are TRBV20-1 and TRBJ1-6; 8 positions match TRBD1. The V and J ends lost 1 base and 4 bases, in that order; junction bases with no gene match: 12. CDR1 and CDR2 (germline): DFQATT, SNEGSKA (reference sequence). The length of the CDR3 is 18 residues. CDR3 amino acids: CSARVMGQVGHYNSPLHF. The CDR3 bases that were read are TGCAGTGCTAGAGTGATGGGACAGGTCGGTCATTATAATTCACCC.

Many counts were recorded for this clone. The DNA read from the CDR3 is TGTGCCAGCTCACTAACCCAAGGGGCGTCCTACGAG. Amino acid sequence: CASSLTQGASYE. The entire CDR3 sequence reads CASSLTQGASYEQYF. The chain joins TRBV18 to TRBJ2-7; perhaps TRBD1 as D (5 bases). The observed sequence ends 3 residues before the CDR3 terminus, with the missing tail filled in from the germline J gene. CDR3 length: 15 residues. CDR1 KGHSH and CDR2 LQKENI come from the germline V gene. V was pared by 4 bases and J by 1 base, with 14 bases between.

This clone has a handful of counts. The read terminates 3 residues ahead of where the CDR3 ends, so the germline J gene completes it. The V gene is TRBV25-1, the J gene TRBJ2-6, with 8 bases aligning to TRBD1. In germline, CDR1 is MGHDK, CDR2 SYGVNS. This CDR3 is built from 16 residues. V was clipped by 3 bases and J by 3 bases; unmatched bases: 4. This chain's CDR3 is CASSDPQGDGANVLTF. Partial CDR3 DNA: TGTGCCAGCAGTGACCCACAGGGGGATGGGGCCAACGTC. Full variable domain (remainder filled in from reference TRBV25-1 and TRBJ2-6): EADIYQTPRYLVIGTGKKITLECSQTMGHDKMYWYQQDPGMELHLIHYSYGVNSTEKGDLSSESTVSRIRTEHFPLTLESARPSHTSQYLCASSDPQGDGANVLTFGAGSRLTVL.

This clone was seen at least ten times. The sequenced fragment ends 3 residues before the CDR3 boundary, so the rest is inferred from the germline J gene. This sequence joins TRBV12-3 or TRBV12-4 and TRBJ2-6, with 8 bases that match TRBD2. The CDR3 is 18 amino acids. Unmatched junction bases numbered 11, after V lost 7 bases and J lost 0 bases. The CDR3 DNA, read in part, is TGTGCCAGCACTCCGAGCCGGGGGGGGACCTCTGGGGCCAACGTC. Translation gives CASTPSRGGTSGANV. The whole CDR3 protein is CASTPSRGGTSGANVLTF.

This clone came up many times. The read terminates 3 residues ahead of where the CDR3 ends, so the germline J gene completes it. The rearrangement joins TRBV12-3 or TRBV12-4 to TRBJ2-3; 15 nucleotides match TRBD2. The CDR3 spans 18 residues. Trimming at V came to 4 bases and at J to 3 bases, leaving 8 bases not matched to a gene. CDR3 amino acids: CASSSPGLAGGGTDTQYF. Partial CDR3 DNA: TGTGCCAGCAGTTCTCCGGGACTAGCGGGAGGAGGTACAGATACG.

This clone has ten or more counts. From the germline J gene comes the end of the CDR3, since the read stops 3 residues before it. The V gene is TRBV4-2, the J gene TRBJ2-2, with 9 bases lining up with TRBD1. The CDR3 is made up of 18 amino acids. V trimming: 0 bases; J trimming: 3 bases; junction bases outside the gene matches: 8. Germline V gene lookup returns CDR1 LGHNA and CDR2 YNFKEQ. CDR3 DNA (partial): TGTGCCAGCAGCCAAGACGCCGCCGGACAGGGGCACACCGGGGAG. This codes for CASSQDAAGQGHTGE. The whole CDR3 sequence reads CASSQDAAGQGHTGELFF.

This clone has at least ten counts. The read ends 3 residues early relative to the CDR3; the germline J gene fills the gap. The J gene is TRBJ2-3, the V gene TRBV5-1, with unresolved D. Between the trimmed V and J ends, which lost 6 bases and 0 bases, there was a span of 17 bases. The length of the CDR3 is 16 residues. The germline V gene encodes CDR1 SGHRS and CDR2 YFSETQ. The CDR3 bases that were read are TGCGCCAGCACCCGAATCAGATTCCCTAGCACAGATACG. Translating gives CASTRIRFPSTDT. The entire CDR3 reads CASTRIRFPSTDTQYF.